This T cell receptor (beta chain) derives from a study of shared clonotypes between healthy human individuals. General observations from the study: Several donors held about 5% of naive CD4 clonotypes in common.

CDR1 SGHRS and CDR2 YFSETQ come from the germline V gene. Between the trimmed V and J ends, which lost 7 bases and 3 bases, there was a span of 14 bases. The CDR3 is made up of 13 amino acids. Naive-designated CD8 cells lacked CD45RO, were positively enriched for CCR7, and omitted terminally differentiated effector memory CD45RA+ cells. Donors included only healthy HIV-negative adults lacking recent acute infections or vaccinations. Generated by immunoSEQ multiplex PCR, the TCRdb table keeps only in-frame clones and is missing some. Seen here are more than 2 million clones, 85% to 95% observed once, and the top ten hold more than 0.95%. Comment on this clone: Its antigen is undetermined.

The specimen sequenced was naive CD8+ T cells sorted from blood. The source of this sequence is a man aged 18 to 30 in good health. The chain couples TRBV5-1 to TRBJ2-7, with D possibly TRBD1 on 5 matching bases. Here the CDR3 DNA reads TGCGCCAGCGCCGCAGGGTCCTACTACGAGCAGTACTTC. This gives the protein CASAAGSYYEQYF.